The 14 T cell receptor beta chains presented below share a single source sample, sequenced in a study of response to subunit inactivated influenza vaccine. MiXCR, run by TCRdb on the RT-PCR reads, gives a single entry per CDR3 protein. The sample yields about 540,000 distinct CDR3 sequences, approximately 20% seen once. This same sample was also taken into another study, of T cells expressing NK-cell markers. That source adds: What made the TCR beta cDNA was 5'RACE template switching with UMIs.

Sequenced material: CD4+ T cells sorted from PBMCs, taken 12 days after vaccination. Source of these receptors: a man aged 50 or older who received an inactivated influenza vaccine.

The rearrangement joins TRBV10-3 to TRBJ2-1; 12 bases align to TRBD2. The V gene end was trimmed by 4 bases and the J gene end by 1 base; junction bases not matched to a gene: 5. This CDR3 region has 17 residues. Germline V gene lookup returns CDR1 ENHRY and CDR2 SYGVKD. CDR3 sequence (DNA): TGTGCCATCAGTGGTAATACTAGCGGGGGGTCCTACAATGAGCAGTTCTTC. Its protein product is CAISGNTSGGSYNEQFF.

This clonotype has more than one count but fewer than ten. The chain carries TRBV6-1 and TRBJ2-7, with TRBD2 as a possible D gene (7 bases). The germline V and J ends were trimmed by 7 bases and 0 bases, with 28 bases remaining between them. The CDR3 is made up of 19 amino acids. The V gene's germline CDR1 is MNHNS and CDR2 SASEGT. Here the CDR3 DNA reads TGTGCCAGCAAGAGAACCGGGGGGCCCACTTCTATTAGCTCCTACGAGCAGTACTTC. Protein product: CASKRTGGPTSISSYEQYF.

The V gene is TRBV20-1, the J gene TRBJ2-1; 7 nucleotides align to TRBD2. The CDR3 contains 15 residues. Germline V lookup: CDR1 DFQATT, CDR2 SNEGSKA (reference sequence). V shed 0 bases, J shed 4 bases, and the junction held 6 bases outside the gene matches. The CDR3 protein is CSARDQLAAYNEQFF. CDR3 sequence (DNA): TGCAGTGCTAGAGATCAGCTAGCGGCATACAATGAGCAGTTCTTC.

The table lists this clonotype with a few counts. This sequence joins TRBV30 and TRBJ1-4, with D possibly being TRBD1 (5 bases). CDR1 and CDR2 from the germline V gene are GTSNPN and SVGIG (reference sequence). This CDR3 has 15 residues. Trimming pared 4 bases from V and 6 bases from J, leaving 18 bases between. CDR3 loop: CAWTQPGTHYEKLFF. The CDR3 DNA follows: TGTGCCTGGACCCAGCCAGGGACCCATTATGAAAAACTGTTTTTT.

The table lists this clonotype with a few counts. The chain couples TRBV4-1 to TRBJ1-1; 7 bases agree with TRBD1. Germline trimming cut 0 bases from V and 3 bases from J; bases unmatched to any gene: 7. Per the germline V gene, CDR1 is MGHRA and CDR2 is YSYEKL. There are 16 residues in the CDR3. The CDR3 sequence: CASSQDKRGRDTEAFF. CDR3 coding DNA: TGCGCCAGCAGCCAAGATAAAAGGGGGCGAGACACTGAAGCTTTCTTT.

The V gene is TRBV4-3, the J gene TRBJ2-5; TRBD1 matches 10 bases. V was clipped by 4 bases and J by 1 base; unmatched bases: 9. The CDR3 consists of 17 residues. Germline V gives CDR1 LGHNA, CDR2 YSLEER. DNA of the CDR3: TGCGCCAGCAGCCGGGACAGGGGAATAGGTCTCCAAGAGACCCAGTACTTC. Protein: CASSRDRGIGLQETQYF.

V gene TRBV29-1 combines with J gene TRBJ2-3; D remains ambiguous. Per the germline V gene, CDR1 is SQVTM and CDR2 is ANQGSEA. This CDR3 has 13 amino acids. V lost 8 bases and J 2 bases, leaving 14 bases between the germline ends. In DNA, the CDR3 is TGCAGCTTCTCAGTATTAATCACAGATACGCAGTATTTT. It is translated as CSFSVLITDTQYF.

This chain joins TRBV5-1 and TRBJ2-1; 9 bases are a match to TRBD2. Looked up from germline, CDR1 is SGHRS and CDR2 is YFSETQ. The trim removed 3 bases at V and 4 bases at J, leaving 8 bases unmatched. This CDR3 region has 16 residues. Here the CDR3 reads CASSWAAGGQYNEQFF. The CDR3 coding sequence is TGCGCCAGCAGCTGGGCGGCGGGGGGGCAGTACAATGAGCAGTTCTTC.

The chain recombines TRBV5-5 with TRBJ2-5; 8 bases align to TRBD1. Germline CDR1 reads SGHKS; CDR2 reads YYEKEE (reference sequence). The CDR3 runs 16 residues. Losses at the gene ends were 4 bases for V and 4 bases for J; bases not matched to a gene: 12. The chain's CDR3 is CASSIPPTGAGETQYF. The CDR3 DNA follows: TGTGCCAGCAGCATTCCTCCGACAGGGGCCGGAGAGACCCAGTACTTC. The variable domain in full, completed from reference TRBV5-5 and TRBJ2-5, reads DAGVTQSPTHLIKTRGQQVTLRCSPISGHKSVSWYQQVLGQGPQFIFQYYEKEERGRGNFPDRFSARQFPNYSSELNVNALLLGDSALYLCASSIPPTGAGETQYFGPGTRLLVL.

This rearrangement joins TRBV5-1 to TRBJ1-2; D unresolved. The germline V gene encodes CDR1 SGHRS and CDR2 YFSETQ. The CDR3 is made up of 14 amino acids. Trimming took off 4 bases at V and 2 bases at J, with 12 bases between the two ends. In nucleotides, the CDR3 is TGCGCCAGCAGCCCGGCCTGGCCGAACTATGGCTACACCTTC. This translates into CASSPAWPNYGYTF.

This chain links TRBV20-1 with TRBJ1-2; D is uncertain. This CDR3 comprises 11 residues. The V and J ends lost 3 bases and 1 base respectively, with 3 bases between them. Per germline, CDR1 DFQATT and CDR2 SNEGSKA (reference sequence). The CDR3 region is CSASVNYGYTF. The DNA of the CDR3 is TGCAGTGCTAGCGTTAACTATGGCTACACCTTC.

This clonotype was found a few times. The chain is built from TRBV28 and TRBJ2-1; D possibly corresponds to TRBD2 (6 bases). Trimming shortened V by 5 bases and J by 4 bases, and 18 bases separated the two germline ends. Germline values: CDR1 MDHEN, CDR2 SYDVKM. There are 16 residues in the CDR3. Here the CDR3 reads CASSPTSGERYNEQFF. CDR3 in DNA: TGTGCCAGCAGTCCCACCTCGGGGGAACGGTACAATGAGCAGTTCTTC.

CDR3 sequence: CASSYGAAGELFF. The CDR3 DNA reads as TGTGCCAGCAGTTACGGGGCCGCCGGGGAGCTGTTTTTT. The chain recombines TRBV6-5 with TRBJ2-2, with D tentatively TRBD1 (5 bases). This CDR3 contains 13 residues. Germline CDR1 MNHEY, CDR2 SVGAGI. V dropped 2 bases and J dropped 6 bases, with 7 bases sitting between them.

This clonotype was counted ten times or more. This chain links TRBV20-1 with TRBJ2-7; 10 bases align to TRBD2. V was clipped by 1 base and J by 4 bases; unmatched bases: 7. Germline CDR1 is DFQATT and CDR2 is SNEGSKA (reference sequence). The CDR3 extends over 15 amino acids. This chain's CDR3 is CSARALAGGAYEQYF. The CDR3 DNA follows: TGCAGTGCTAGAGCTTTAGCGGGAGGTGCTTACGAGCAGTACTTC.